This T cell receptor beta chain was recorded in a study of cytomegalovirus exposure and HLA in healthy donors. Findings and limits, study-wide: The authors later linked a missense DCLRE1C variant to TCR beta V- and J-gene trimming. Some V segments, including TRBV6-2 and TRBV6-3, were excluded as indistinguishable. While the bulk of TCR sequences proved rare, some public TCRs turned up in many donors.

This clone showed up many times. Its antigen is unknown. Researchers ran the PCR with 60 Vbeta and 13 Jbeta primers. Method: immunoSEQ multiplex PCR; TCRdb's copy keeps in-frame clones and lacks some. The sample contains 140,000 to 150,000 clones, more than 7.5% of which appear only once. The CDR3 sequence is 14 residues long. V gave up 6 bases and J gave up 2 bases; unmatched junction bases: 3. Germline lookup yields CDR1 WNHNN and CDR2 SYGVQD (reference sequence). The clonotype originates from a man aged 45-65 years in good health and CMV-seronegative. J is TRBJ2-2 and V is TRBV10-1, with 7 bases matching TRBD1. Sequences were obtained from PBMCs. CDR3 protein: CASSRDSNTGELFF. Written as DNA, the CDR3 is TGCGCCAGCAGCCGGGACAGCAACACCGGGGAGCTGTTTTTT.